The next 17 T cell receptor beta chains were all read from a single sample in a study of shared clonotypes between healthy human individuals. The table came from immunoSEQ multiplex PCR; TCRdb's copy has only in-frame clones and leaves some out. The sample yields millions of clones, around 94% seen once. The specimen sequenced was naive CD4+ T cells sorted from blood. Subset denoted: CD45RA+ positively selected. The origin of the receptors is a man younger than 35 in good health.

This clone has just one count. The chain is built from TRBV14 and TRBJ2-2, with 9 bases aligning to TRBD1. The CDR3 runs 16 residues. CDR1 SGHDN and CDR2 FVKESK come from the germline V gene. Trimming took 3 bases from V and 6 from J; bases not matched to a gene: 8. The CDR3 nucleotides read TGTGCCAGCAGCCAGGAAGTCACAGGGGGCCCCGGGGAGCTGTTTTTT. This gives the protein CASSQEVTGGPGELFF. Based on the CDR3 plus reference TRBV14 and TRBJ2-2, the full variable domain is EAGVTQFPSHSVIEKGQTVTLRCDPISGHDNLYWYRRVMGKEIKFLLHFVKESKQDESGMPNNRFLAERTGGTYSTLKVQPAELEDSGVYFCASSQEVTGGPGELFFGEGSRLTVL.

CDR3 region: CASSLSEGPSGANVLTF. CDR3 coding DNA: TGCGCCAGCAGCTTGTCGGAGGGACCTTCTGGGGCCAACGTCCTGACTTTC. The chain has TRBV5-1 and TRBJ2-6; D perhaps matches TRBD2 (6 bases). CDR1 SGHRS and CDR2 YFSETQ come from the germline V gene. This CDR3 spans 17 amino acids. Trimming stripped 1 base from V and 1 base from J, with 12 bases between.

CDR3 nucleotide sequence: TGTGCCTGGAGTACGAGGGGACTGTCGAGCTCCTATAATTCACCCCTCCACTTT. This gives the protein CAWSTRGLSSSYNSPLHF. The chain employs TRBV30 and TRBJ1-6; the D gene is possibly TRBD1 (5 bases). The CDR3 consists of 18 residues. Deletions cut 2 bases from V and 0 bases from J, with 17 bases between. The germline gives CDR1 GTSNPN, CDR2 SVGIG (reference sequence).

With regard to this clone: An end of the junction differs from the germline gene, which may be a read error. This sample also contains other DNA sequences that code for the same CDR3. This rearrangement joins TRBV5-6 to TRBJ2-7, with TRBD2 matching 7 bases. This CDR3 spans 14 amino acids. From germline, CDR1 is SGHDT and CDR2 YYEEEE. The CDR3, as DNA: TGTGCTAGCACCTGGGGGGGAGGATCCTACGAGCAGTACTTC. It codes for CASTWGGGSYEQYF.

The CDR3 is CASSLGQSRVSGANVLTF. In nucleotides, the CDR3 is TGCGCCAGCAGCTTGGGGCAATCCAGGGTGTCTGGGGCCAACGTCCTGACTTTC. The gene calls are TRBV5-1 and TRBJ2-6; D might be TRBD1 (5 bases). Germline CDR1 and CDR2: SGHRS and YFSETQ. Deletions cut 0 bases from V and 1 base from J, with 14 bases between. CDR3 size: 18 residues.

Turning to this clone: Other DNA sequences within the sample encode an identical CDR3. The gene calls are TRBV5-1 and TRBJ2-5, with D perhaps TRBD1 or TRBD2 (5 bases each). This CDR3 spans 14 amino acids. Looked up from germline, CDR1 is SGHRS and CDR2 is YFSETQ. V was pared by 5 bases and J by 4 bases, with 15 bases between. CDR3 bases: TGCGCCAGCAGTATTGGGACCCCGAGAGAGACCCAGTACTTC. Its translation: CASSIGTPRETQYF.

The chain recombines TRBV30 with TRBJ2-1; possibly TRBD1 for D (5 bases). The CDR3 sequence is 15 residues long. V lost 0 bases and J lost 7, with 16 bases in between. Germline CDR1 is GTSNPN and CDR2 is SVGIG (reference sequence). CDR3 nucleotides: TGTGCCTGGAGTGTAGACAGCGTCCCTTCTAATGAGCAGTTCTTC. The encoded protein is CAWSVDSVPSNEQFF.

The chain employs TRBV29-1 and TRBJ2-4; D may be TRBD2 (6 bases). V was shortened by 4 bases and J by 4 bases, with 11 bases between the two germline ends. The CDR3 is 13 amino acids. Germline V lookup: CDR1 SQVTM, CDR2 ANQGSEA. CDR3 amino acids: CSVGGGLKNIQYF. The CDR3 DNA reads as TGCAGCGTTGGGGGTGGACTAAAAAACATTCAGTACTTC.

This chain uses TRBV5-1 with TRBJ2-3; D is perhaps TRBD1 (6 bases). Germline CDR1 is SGHRS and CDR2 is YFSETQ. This CDR3 has 16 amino acids. V was shortened by 1 base and J by 0 bases, with 12 bases between the two germline ends. The CDR3 nucleotides read TGCGCCAGCAGCTTGCTCCTACAGGGTAGCACAGATACGCAGTATTTT. It translates to CASSLLLQGSTDTQYF. The complete variable domain, with remaining parts taken from reference TRBV5-1 and TRBJ2-3, reads KAGVTQTPRYLIKTRGQQVTLSCSPISGHRSVSWYQQTPGQGLQFLFEYFSETQRNKGNFPGRFSGRQFSNSRSEMNVSTLELGDSALYLCASSLLLQGSTDTQYFGPGTRLTVL.

The chain is built from TRBV11-2 and TRBJ2-7, with D perhaps matching TRBD2 (5 bases). This CDR3 has 15 amino acids. From germline, CDR1 is SGHAT and CDR2 FQNNGV. V was pared by 5 bases and J by 6 bases, with 20 bases between. The CDR3 region is CASSADPTRGSEQYF. The CDR3 DNA reads TGTGCCAGCAGCGCGGACCCGACTCGGGGATCCGAGCAGTACTTC.

For this clone: Other DNA variants within this sample encode the same CDR3. V is TRBV30 and J is TRBJ2-2, with D possibly TRBD2 on 6 matching bases. The CDR3 runs to 15 residues. Germline CDR1 GTSNPN, CDR2 SVGIG (reference sequence). The germline V and J ends were trimmed by 0 bases and 7 bases, with 15 bases remaining between them. The CDR3 spells CAWSVRTGAIGELFF. The CDR3 DNA is TGTGCCTGGAGTGTGAGAACGGGAGCGATCGGGGAGCTGTTTTTT.

The gene calls are TRBV19 and TRBJ2-7; no reliable D call. The CDR3 loop spans 17 amino acids. The germline CDR1 and CDR2 sequences are LNHDA and SQIVND (reference sequence). The ends were cut back, 5 bases at V and 1 base at J, with 21 bases in the middle. The CDR3 DNA follows: TGTGCCAGTAGTGAAACACCGGGCTCCTATTGGTCCTACGAGCAGTACTTC. This gives the protein CASSETPGSYWSYEQYF.

The V gene is TRBV7-8, the J gene TRBJ1-5; 7 positions match TRBD1. The CDR3 is 15 residues long. Germline CDR1 SGHVS, CDR2 FQNEAQ. The trim removed 2 bases at V and 6 bases at J, leaving 7 bases unmatched. DNA for the CDR3: TGTGCCAGCAGCTTAATCAAGGGGGCCGTTCAGCCCCAGCATTTT. It codes for CASSLIKGAVQPQHF.

The chain joins TRBV7-2 to TRBJ2-5, with TRBD2 matching over 10 bases. The V segment lost 8 bases and the J segment 1 base; nucleotides outside the gene matches: 7. The CDR3 sequence is 15 residues long. Germline V gene lookup returns CDR1 SGHTA and CDR2 FQGNSA. This chain's CDR3 is CASRGAGGPQETQYF. In DNA form, the CDR3 reads TGTGCCAGCCGAGGAGCGGGAGGGCCCCAAGAGACCCAGTACTTC.

This chain joins TRBV9 and TRBJ1-5; 7 bases are a match to TRBD1. The trim removed 8 bases at V and 7 bases at J, leaving 9 bases unmatched. The CDR3 runs 13 residues. Germline V lookup: CDR1 SGDLS, CDR2 YYNGEE. The CDR3 DNA follows: TGTGCCAGTTCTAGAGGGGGCGGACAGCCCCAGCATTTT. This sequence encodes CASSRGGGQPQHF. Based on the CDR3 plus reference TRBV9 and TRBJ1-5, the full variable domain is DSGVTQTPKHLITATGQRVTLRCSPRSGDLSVYWYQQSLDQGLQFLIQYYNGEERAKGNILERFSAQQFPDLHSELNLSSLELGDSALYFCASSRGGGQPQHFGDGTRLSIL.

The chain uses TRBV7-9 and TRBJ1-1; 10 bases align to TRBD1. J was trimmed by 1 base and V by 3 bases; bases with no gene match: 2. The CDR3 sequence is 15 residues long. Germline CDR1 is SEHNR and CDR2 is FQNEAQ (reference sequence). The CDR3 reads CASSLTGGENTEAFF. DNA for the CDR3: TGTGCCAGCAGCTTGACAGGGGGCGAGAACACTGAAGCTTTCTTT.

The genes are TRBV5-1 and TRBJ2-5; D is tentatively TRBD1 or TRBD2 (6 bases each). The CDR3 extends over 14 amino acids. Germline V lookup: CDR1 SGHRS, CDR2 YFSETQ. Trimming shortened V by 1 base and J by 5 bases, and 12 bases separated the two germline ends. The CDR3 spells CASSLRGPPETQYF. CDR3 nucleotide sequence: TGCGCCAGCAGCTTGCGGGGGCCACCTGAGACCCAGTACTTC.